The 12 T cell receptor beta chains reported below all come from one sample, sequenced in a study of blood T cell repertoires in COVID-19 (dated by TCRdb to the early 2020s). Receptor amplification or capture employed the immunoSEQ multiplex PCR assay. This is the immuneACCESS table as TCRdb keeps it, with only in-frame sequences that have V and J called. A part of the clones is gone; compared with another copy, unresolved V genes explain less than half, and the rest is unexplained. The sample table shows 300,000 to 400,000 clones, and 85% are seen once. Around 2% of the sample is held by the ten biggest clonotypes. The sample comprised PBMCs or T cells enriched from blood (not recorded which). The origin of the receptors is a woman in her thirties who had been exposed to COVID-19.

On this clone: This sample includes further DNA sequences coding for the same CDR3. This rearrangement joins TRBV7-9 to TRBJ2-7; TRBD2 is a possible D gene (5 bases). There are 14 residues in the CDR3. Germline-derived CDR1 and CDR2 are SEHNR and FQNEAQ (reference sequence). The ends were cut back, 0 bases at V and 0 bases at J, with 6 bases in the middle. The CDR3 is CASSLAGSSYEQYF. The CDR3 coding sequence is TGTGCCAGCAGCTTAGCGGGGAGCTCCTACGAGCAGTACTTC.

This sequence joins TRBV19 and TRBJ1-5; D is ambiguous. Germline values: CDR1 LNHDA, CDR2 SQIVND (reference sequence). The CDR3 spans 11 residues. The V end lost 4 bases, the J end lost 8 bases, and 6 bases lay between the germline ends. The CDR3 here is CASSNEEPQHF. The CDR3 DNA sequence: TGTGCCAGTAGTAACGAGGAGCCCCAGCATTTT.

The J gene is TRBJ1-2, the V gene TRBV28; 8 bases map to TRBD1. Trimming removed 2 bases from V and 4 bases from J; junction bases left unmatched: 3. Germline V gives CDR1 MDHEN, CDR2 SYDVKM. The CDR3 sequence is 14 residues long. The CDR3 DNA reads TGTGCCAGCAGTTTAAGTACAGGGGGCTATGGCTACACCTTC. Protein sequence: CASSLSTGGYGYTF.

Here the CDR3 reads CASRAGTSGGDTQYF. The CDR3, as DNA: TGTGCCAGCAGAGCCGGGACTAGCGGGGGAGATACGCAGTATTTT. This sequence joins TRBV6-5 and TRBJ2-3, with 14 positions matching TRBD2. Germline V gene data show CDR1 as MNHEY and CDR2 as SVGAGI. This CDR3 is 15 amino acids long. V lost 6 bases to trimming and J lost 5 bases; unmatched junction nucleotides: 4.

This rearrangement joins TRBV4-1 to TRBJ1-5; D is uncertain. Germline V gene data show CDR1 as MGHRA and CDR2 as YSYEKL. V gave up 0 bases and J gave up 2 bases, with 11 bases separating them. The length of the CDR3 is 16 residues. The CDR3 region has the DNA TGCGCCAGCAGCCAAGAGGAAACTAGGGGCAATCAGCCCCAGCATTTT. This codes for CASSQEETRGNQPQHF.

The chain carries TRBV30 and TRBJ2-1; 7 bases match TRBD2. The CDR3 spans 15 residues. V shed 4 bases and J 4 bases; nucleotides not matched to a gene: 10. From germline, CDR1 is GTSNPN and CDR2 SVGIG (reference sequence). CDR3 sequence reads: CAWIQGSGEYNEQFF. Written as DNA, the CDR3 is TGTGCCTGGATACAAGGGAGCGGGGAATACAATGAGCAGTTCTTC. Drawing the rest from reference TRBV30 and TRBJ2-1, the complete variable domain is SQTIHQWPATLVQPVGSPLSLECTVEGTSNPNLYWYRQAAGRGLQLLFYSVGIGQISSEVPQNLSASRPQDRQFILSSKKLLLSDSGFYLCAWIQGSGEYNEQFFGPGTRLTVL.

The chain carries TRBV6-5 and TRBJ2-6; D is undetermined. V lost 6 bases and J lost 2, with 11 bases in between. The CDR3 is 15 residues long. Germline V CDR1 and CDR2: MNHEY, SVGAGI. Here the CDR3 DNA reads TGTGCCAGCAGAGAGAGGAGCGCTGGGGCCAACGTCCTGACTTTC. Translated, it gives CASRERSAGANVLTF.

The J gene is TRBJ1-2, the V gene TRBV28; no clear D gene. The CDR3 spans 13 residues. V lost 6 bases, J lost 7 bases, and 15 bases lay in between. Per the germline V gene, CDR1 is MDHEN and CDR2 is SYDVKM. CDR3 DNA sequence: TGTGCCAGCAGCCTTTTTGAGGGCGGTGGCTACACCTTC. It codes for CASSLFEGGGYTF.

The V gene is TRBV14, the J gene TRBJ2-1, with a tentative D call TRBD2 (6 bases). Trimming stripped 2 bases from V and 7 bases from J, with 9 bases between. This CDR3 has 13 residues. The germline V gene has CDR1 SGHDN and CDR2 FVKESK. CDR3 sequence reads: CASSQTSWNEQFF. CDR3 DNA sequence: TGTGCCAGCAGCCAAACTAGCTGGAATGAGCAGTTCTTC.

This chain connects TRBV19 to TRBJ2-5, with TRBD2 as a possible D gene (5 bases). CDR3 length: 16 amino acids. Trimming left V 1 base short and J 2 bases short, with 14 bases between. Germline V CDR1 and CDR2: LNHDA, SQIVND (reference sequence). CDR3 in amino acids: CASSIVRAGGQETQYF. The CDR3 DNA follows: TGTGCCAGTAGTATAGTAAGGGCAGGAGGTCAAGAGACCCAGTACTTC.

Points on this clone: At one end, the junction sequence differs from germline, possibly due to a read error. The chain uses TRBV29-1 and TRBJ1-2; D is undetermined. The length of the CDR3 is 8 residues. The germline gives CDR1 SQVTM, CDR2 ANQGSEA. As DNA, the CDR3 is TGCAGCGTTGAAGGGGGAGCCTTC. Protein product: CSVEGGAF.

This clone was recorded only once. The rearrangement uses TRBV4-1 and TRBJ2-2; possible D gene TRBD1, 6 bases. Germline-derived CDR1 and CDR2 are MGHRA and YSYEKL. V gave up 0 bases and J gave up 2 bases, with 10 bases separating them. This CDR3 comprises 16 residues. The CDR3: CASSQDGGVNTGELFF. CDR3 coding DNA: TGCGCCAGCAGCCAAGATGGGGGCGTTAACACCGGGGAGCTGTTTTTT.